This T cell receptor beta chain was sequenced in a study of shared clonotypes between healthy human individuals. The data were produced by immunoSEQ multiplex PCR, yet TCRdb's version contains in-frame clones alone and is incomplete. The table has 2 million to 2.5 million clones, more than 85% seen once. CDR3 length: 13 residues. Germline V lookup: CDR1 SGHAT, CDR2 FQNNGV. V was pared by 6 bases and J by 3 bases, with 9 bases between. The rearrangement joins TRBV11-2 to TRBJ2-1, with D hard to call. The sample taken for sequencing was naive CD4+ T cells from PBMCs. The subset: CD45RA+ positively selected. This clonotype was sampled from a man in his late teens or twenties in good health. Some clones in this sample may be carry-over from other donors' samples. The chain's CDR3 is CASRPNYYNEQFF. In nucleotides, the CDR3 is TGTGCCAGCAGACCCAACTACTACAATGAGCAGTTCTTC.